What follows are 31 T cell receptor beta chains derived from one specimen sequenced in a study of blood T cells in healthy people across ages (dated by TCRdb to about 2015). Library preparation employed 5' RACE. The instrument given in TCRdb is Illumina HiSeq 2500. A second PCR of about 7 to 12 cycles was run with a J-beta primer mix and a sample-barcoded 5' primer. TCRdb passed the public sequencing reads through fastp at Q25 and MiXCR, retaining productive beta sequences. Identical CDR3 protein sequences are pooled into one entry, listed with their most common genes and DNA. The sample records about 670,000 distinct CDR3 sequences, around two fifths of which are singletons. The top ten clones comprise roughly 30% of the sample. Sequenced: blood. The source is a man at least 80 years old in good health.

The chain couples TRBV7-2 to TRBJ2-7; unclear D gene. The J call could be wrong; TRBJ2-5 is a better fit for the DNA end. The V gene's germline CDR1 is SGHTA and CDR2 FQGNSA. This CDR3 region has 13 residues. This CDR3 reads CASSPIPRETQYF. As DNA, the CDR3 is TGTGCCAGCAGTCCTATTCCGAGGGAGACCCAGTACTTC.

This clonotype was counted between two and nine times. This chain uses TRBV10-1 with TRBJ2-2; TRBD1 aligns across 7 bases. Germline V CDR1 and CDR2: WNHNN, SYGVQD (reference sequence). The J segment lost 6 bases and the V segment lost 3 bases, leaving 1 base of the junction unmatched. The CDR3 runs to 13 residues. CDR3 nucleotides: TGCGCCAGCAGTGACACAGGGGCCGGGGAGCTGTTTTTT. Its translation: CASSDTGAGELFF.

At least ten counts were recorded for this clonotype. The V gene is TRBV7-8, the J gene TRBJ2-3; 13 positions match TRBD2. Germline V CDR1 and CDR2: SGHVS, FQNEAQ. The CDR3 consists of 17 residues. The V segment lost 2 bases and the J segment 5 bases; nucleotides outside the gene matches: 7. The CDR3 here is CASSLPGLAGSGDTQYF. The CDR3 DNA follows: TGTGCCAGCAGCTTACCGGGACTAGCGGGAAGCGGAGATACGCAGTATTTT. Based on the CDR3 plus reference TRBV7-8 and TRBJ2-3, the full variable domain is GAGVSQSPRYKVAKRGQDVALRCDPISGHVSLFWYQQALGQGPEFLTYFQNEAQLDKSGLPSDRFFAERPEGSVSTLKIQRTQQEDSAVYLCASSLPGLAGSGDTQYFGPGTRLTVL.

In its sample, this clonotype was seen many times. The chain couples TRBV7-2 to TRBJ2-3; possibly TRBD2 for D (5 bases). The CDR3 is 15 residues long. The germline gives CDR1 SGHTA, CDR2 FQGNSA. V was trimmed by 0 bases and J by 4 bases, leaving 11 bases between them. CDR3 nucleotides: TGTGCCAGCAGCTTAGCGGGCCAGCGGTCAGATACGCAGTATTTT. Its translation is CASSLAGQRSDTQYF.

In this sample, this clonotype turned up a few times. The V gene is TRBV5-6, the J gene TRBJ2-3; 9 nucleotides align to TRBD2. Trimming at V came to 3 bases and at J to 0 bases, leaving 5 bases not matched to a gene. This CDR3 has 16 residues. Germline V gene data show CDR1 as SGHDT and CDR2 as YYEEEE. The CDR3 region has the DNA TGTGCCAGCAGCTCGACTAGCGGTTCTAGCACAGATACGCAGTATTTT. Amino acids: CASSSTSGSSTDTQYF.

The chain combines TRBV9 with TRBJ2-1; TRBD1 matches at 11 bases. The CDR3 has 15 residues. Germline CDR1 and CDR2: SGDLS and YYNGEE. V dropped 3 bases and J dropped 6; count of bases not matched to a gene: 5. The CDR3 protein is CASSARDRGGNEQFF. The CDR3 nucleotides read TGTGCCAGCAGCGCCCGGGACAGGGGGGGCAATGAGCAGTTCTTC.

This clonotype was counted a few times. V is TRBV4-1 and J is TRBJ2-5; 10 bases line up with TRBD2. After removal of 3 bases from V and 5 bases from J, the junction contained 21 bases not matched to a gene. The germline V gene encodes CDR1 MGHRA and CDR2 YSYEKL. CDR3 size: 20 residues. As DNA, the CDR3 is TGCGCCAGCAGCCACCTAGGACTAGAGCGGGAGGGTCGATCCGTGGAGACCCAGTACTTC. This translates into CASSHLGLEREGRSVETQYF.

The table lists this clonotype with a few counts. The CDR3 DNA reads as TGTGCCAGCAGCGGGGACAGTTCGTATGGCTACACCTTC. Its protein is CASSGDSSYGYTF. The chain has TRBV7-8 and TRBJ1-2; 7 bases fit TRBD1. CDR3 length: 13 amino acids. In germline, CDR1 is SGHVS, CDR2 FQNEAQ. Trimming removed 5 bases from V and 5 bases from J; junction bases left unmatched: 5. The full variable domain, rest sourced from reference TRBV7-8 and TRBJ1-2, is GAGVSQSPRYKVAKRGQDVALRCDPISGHVSLFWYQQALGQGPEFLTYFQNEAQLDKSGLPSDRFFAERPEGSVSTLKIQRTQQEDSAVYLCASSGDSSYGYTFGSGTRLTVV.

The sample holds a few counts of this clonotype. The chain combines TRBV6-2 or TRBV6-3 with TRBJ2-3, with 11 bases lining up with TRBD1. After removal of 6 bases from V and 6 bases from J, the junction contained 11 bases not matched to a gene. CDR3 length: 16 amino acids. CDR1 is MNHEY, CDR2 SVGEGT, per germline. The CDR3 region has the DNA TGTGCCAGCAGCTACGGACAGGGGGCATCTTCGGATACGCAGTATTTT. This sequence encodes CASSYGQGASSDTQYF.

The chain recombines TRBV20-1 with TRBJ1-1, with D unclear. CDR1 DFQATT and CDR2 SNEGSKA come from the germline V gene (reference sequence). V lost 7 bases, J lost 0 bases, and 12 bases lay in between. CDR3 length equals 13 residues. The CDR3 protein is CSEGRQMNTEAFF. The DNA for the CDR3 is TGCAGTGAAGGCCGGCAGATGAACACTGAAGCTTTCTTT.

Of note for this clonotype: A much larger clone is a single base away; this may be a read error. The chain carries TRBV7-9 and TRBJ2-7; TRBD1 matches 8 bases. This CDR3 is 13 amino acids long. Germline CDR1 and CDR2: SEHNR and FQNEAQ (reference sequence). CDR3 residues: CTSSRQGTHEQYF. The CDR3 bases are TGTACCAGCAGCAGACAGGGGACCCACGAGCAGTACTTC.

The chain recombines TRBV7-9 with TRBJ2-2, with a weak D call TRBD2 (6 bases). The CDR3 contains 14 residues. CDR1 and CDR2 (germline): SEHNR, FQNEAQ (reference sequence). V gave up 10 bases and J gave up 0 bases, with 12 bases separating them. The CDR3 DNA reads as TGTGCCATCCCGGGGGTTCCGAACACCGGGGAGCTGTTTTTT. It translates to CAIPGVPNTGELFF.

The rearrangement links TRBV6-1 to TRBJ2-1; 12 bases are shared with TRBD2. V shed 4 bases and J 7 bases; nucleotides not matched to a gene: 5. The CDR3 loop spans 15 amino acids. Germline loops: CDR1 MNHNS, CDR2 SASEGT. The CDR3 DNA follows: TGTGCCAGCAGTGGACTAGCGGGAGATGGGAATGAGCAGTTCTTC. It codes for CASSGLAGDGNEQFF.

The chain is built from TRBV6-1 and TRBJ1-1; D is unresolved. V was clipped by 1 base and J by 4 bases, with 13 bases between them. The length of the CDR3 is 15 residues. Germline V CDR1 and CDR2: MNHNS, SASEGT. The CDR3 region is CASSEGLPGVTEAFF. DNA of the CDR3: TGTGCCAGCAGTGAAGGCCTACCCGGAGTCACTGAAGCTTTCTTT.

This clonotype occurred a few times. The rearrangement uses TRBV10-2 and TRBJ1-6; the match to TRBD1 covers 7 bases. V was clipped by 6 bases and J by 0 bases; unmatched bases: 2. The CDR3 has 15 amino acids. CDR1 is WSHSY and CDR2 is SAAADI in the germline V gene. The CDR3 is CASRGQSSYNSPLHF. The CDR3 DNA sequence: TGCGCCAGCAGGGGACAGAGCTCCTATAATTCACCCCTCCACTTT.

This clonotype has just a few counts. The chain is built from TRBV7-9 and TRBJ1-2; D gene ambiguous. CDR1 SEHNR and CDR2 FQNEAQ come from the germline V gene (reference sequence). Trimming cost V 5 bases and J 8 bases, with 12 bases left between them. The CDR3 runs 12 residues. The CDR3 protein is CASSPNSAGYTF. CDR3 nucleotide sequence: TGTGCCAGCAGCCCCAATTCCGCCGGCTACACCTTC.

This rearrangement joins TRBV25-1 to TRBJ2-1; D gene uncertain. Trimming removed 10 bases from V and 2 bases from J, with 6 bases in between. Germline V gene data show CDR1 as MGHDK and CDR2 as SYGVNS. The CDR3 covers 11 residues. The DNA of the CDR3 is TGTGCCACAAACACCTACAATGAGCAGTTCTTC. Protein sequence: CATNTYNEQFF.

The chain couples TRBV4-1 to TRBJ2-5; the D gene is possibly TRBD2 (6 bases). The CDR3 sequence is 14 residues long. With 1 base removed from V and 0 bases from J, the gap between germline ends came to 6 bases. Germline V gives CDR1 MGHRA, CDR2 YSYEKL. This chain's CDR3 is CASSQGDYQETQYF. The CDR3 DNA reads TGCGCCAGCAGCCAAGGGGACTACCAAGAGACCCAGTACTTC.

This rearrangement joins TRBV7-2 to TRBJ2-3, with D uncertain. Trimming stripped 7 bases from V and 1 base from J, with 9 bases between. This CDR3 is 13 amino acids long. The germline CDR1 and CDR2 sequences are SGHTA and FQGNSA. CDR3 nucleotide sequence: TGTGCCAGCAACTGGGTGGGCACAGATACGCAGTATTTT. Translating gives CASNWVGTDTQYF.

This sequence joins TRBV6-4 and TRBJ2-3, with D tentatively TRBD1 (6 bases). V lost 6 bases, J lost 0 bases, and 10 bases lay in between. Germline CDR1 is MRHNA and CDR2 is SNTAGT. This CDR3 region has 14 residues. CDR3 in amino acids: CASRQGPSTDTQYF. CDR3 DNA sequence: TGTGCCAGCAGACAGGGCCCTAGCACAGATACGCAGTATTTT.

In DNA form, the CDR3 reads TGTGCCAGCAGCCCCCAGGGGGGCAGGTATAGCAATCAGCCCCAGCATTTT. Protein product: CASSPQGGRYSNQPQHF. The V call is TRBV7-2, the J call TRBJ1-5; 7 bases align to TRBD1. The CDR3 totals 17 residues. V gave up 5 bases and J gave up 0 bases; unmatched junction bases: 10. Germline lookup yields CDR1 SGHTA and CDR2 FQGNSA.

Only a few counts were recorded for this clonotype. J is TRBJ2-5 and V is TRBV2, with 9 bases fitting TRBD1. This CDR3 contains 13 residues. Germline V gene lookup returns CDR1 SNHLY and CDR2 FYNNEI. The junction had 5 bases not matched to a gene; V was cut back by 7 bases and J by 5 bases. CDR3 coding DNA: TGTGCCAGCAATGGACAGGGGAAGGAGACCCAGTACTTC. Translation gives CASNGQGKETQYF. The full variable domain, completed using reference TRBV2 and TRBJ2-5, is EPEVTQTPSHQVTQMGQEVILRCVPISNHLYFYWYRQILGQKVEFLVSFYNNEISEKSEIFDDQFSVERPDGSNFTLKIRSTKLEDSAMYFCASNGQGKETQYFGPGTRLLVL.

This clonotype was detected only a few times. This sequence joins TRBV6-2 or TRBV6-3 and TRBJ1-1, with no clear D. The CDR3 spans 12 residues. Between the trimmed V and J ends, which lost 5 bases and 6 bases, there was a span of 10 bases. Per germline, CDR1 MNHEY and CDR2 SVGEGT. CDR3 in DNA: TGTGCCAGCAGTCGGACCGCCCCTGAAGCTTTCTTT. It specifies CASSRTAPEAFF.

The chain employs TRBV11-2 and TRBJ2-3, with D tentatively TRBD2 (6 bases). Germline-derived CDR1 and CDR2 are SGHAT and FQNNGV. Trimming cost V 7 bases and J 2 bases, with 13 bases left between them. There are 14 residues in the CDR3. CDR3 bases: TGTGCCAGCACTGCGGGGCCGTTCACAGATACGCAGTATTTT. Amino acid sequence: CASTAGPFTDTQYF. Together with reference TRBV11-2 and TRBJ2-3, the CDR3 gives the full variable domain: EAGVAQSPRYKIIEKRQSVAFWCNPISGHATLYWYQQILGQGPKLLIQFQNNGVVDDSQLPKDRFSAERLKGVDSTLKIQPAKLEDSAVYLCASTAGPFTDTQYFGPGTRLTVL.

A few counts support this clonotype. CDR3 sequence (DNA): TGTGCCAGCACTCAAGGGGATACGCAGTATTTT. It yields the protein CASTQGDTQYF. The chain joins TRBV6-2 or TRBV6-3 to TRBJ2-3; D is ambiguous. CDR1 is MNHEY and CDR2 is SVGEGT in the germline V gene. V lost 7 bases to trimming and J lost 6 bases, with 8 bases between them. The CDR3 has 11 residues.

CDR3 sequence reads: CASSTRQNEQFF. CDR3 nucleotide sequence: TGTGCCAGCAGTACCCGTCAAAATGAGCAGTTCTTC. This rearrangement joins TRBV6-6 to TRBJ2-1; D gene uncertain. Germline V CDR1 and CDR2: MNHNY, SVGAGI (reference sequence). Trimming took 5 bases from V and 7 from J, leaving 9 bases between them. The CDR3 is made up of 12 amino acids.

The sample holds a few counts of this clonotype. The chain couples TRBV5-5 to TRBJ1-1; D is ambiguous. The CDR3 has 14 amino acids. V was pared by 4 bases and J by 0 bases, with 10 bases between. Germline CDR1 is SGHKS and CDR2 is YYEKEE (reference sequence). CDR3 DNA: TGTGCCAGCAGCCCCGTGGGCATGAACACTGAAGCTTTCTTT. This encodes CASSPVGMNTEAFF.

The J gene is TRBJ2-7, the V gene TRBV7-8, with D unresolved. The CDR3 totals 14 residues. Per the germline V gene, CDR1 is SGHVS and CDR2 is FQNEAQ. Trimming took 7 bases from V and 2 from J, leaving 15 bases between them. In DNA form, the CDR3 reads TGTGCCAGCACCGAAACGAGACGGACCTACGAGCAGTACTTC. It codes for CASTETRRTYEQYF.

This clonotype was seen just once. V is TRBV30 and J is TRBJ1-2; a weak D match, TRBD1 (5 bases). Germline lookup yields CDR1 GTSNPN and CDR2 SVGIG (reference sequence). With 3 bases removed from V and 8 bases from J, the gap between germline ends came to 7 bases. This CDR3 is 10 amino acids long. DNA for the CDR3: TGTGCCTGGAGCCAGGGAGGCTACACCTTC. Translating gives CAWSQGGYTF.

The CDR3 spells CASSQSTAGSYNEQYF. Written as DNA, the CDR3 is TGTGCCAGCAGTCAGTCGACAGCCGGTTCCTACAATGAGCAGTACTTC. V is TRBV28 and J is TRBJ2-1; D might be TRBD1 (5 bases). TRBJ2-7 matches the DNA end more closely, so the J call is doubtful. Germline V gene sequence: CDR1 MDHEN, CDR2 SYDVKM. The CDR3 loop spans 16 amino acids.

As for this clonotype: A clone one base away is much larger, so this may be a read error. The chain links TRBV21-1 to TRBJ2-7; the D segment call TRBD1 is taken from the table without a DNA check. TRBV21-1 represents a pseudogene. The length of the CDR3 is 15 residues. CDR3 nucleotide sequence: TGTGCCATTCACGGTAGGACAGGGGCACACTACGAGCAGTACTTC. It encodes CAIHGRTGAHYEQYF.